Below, one TCR beta chain is given with its context. A much larger clonotype is one base distant, so this may be a read error. Molecules of cDNA were individually given unique molecular identifiers that were attached to them. Using its own MiXCR run on the 5' RACE reads, TCRdb lists one record per CDR3 protein. The data show around 94,000 distinct CDR3 sequences, with about an eighth seen just once and approximately 6% held by the top ten. The data were obtained in a study of early T cells in non-severe SARS-CoV-2 infection. The source material was whole blood. This receptor was identified in an adult who was a healthcare worker with PCR-confirmed SARS-CoV-2 infection or an uninfected control (not recorded which).

CDR3 in amino acids: CASSPAGGVTDTRYF. The CDR3 nucleotides read TGTGCCAGCAGCCCTGCGGGAGGCGTCACAGATACGCGGTATTTT. This sequence joins TRBV28 and TRBJ2-3; 8 bases are a match to TRBD2. CDR3 length: 15 amino acids. CDR1 is MDHEN, CDR2 SYDVKM, per germline.